This TCR beta chain stems from a study of cytomegalovirus exposure and HLA in healthy donors. In the study overall: Earlier results showed approximately 120 million unique TCR beta sequences derived from roughly 180 million T cells.

It was with 60 Vbeta and 13 Jbeta primers that the PCR ran. Clones were read by immunoSEQ multiplex PCR, and TCRdb kept only the in-frame ones, dropping some. Here the sample spans about 160,000 clones, about 72% being singletons. What was sequenced was PBMCs. The clonotype originates from a man between 60 and 75 years old in good health and CMV-seronegative.

The CDR3 nucleotides read TGTGCCAGCAGCCTTGGGGGGGAGGGAAGAGAGACCCAGTACTTC. Its translation: CASSLGGEGRETQYF. This chain connects TRBV2 to TRBJ2-5; 7 nucleotides line up with TRBD2. The CDR3 consists of 15 residues. V dropped 6 bases and J dropped 4; count of bases not matched to a gene: 11. From germline, CDR1 is SNHLY and CDR2 FYNNEI.